These 20 T cell receptor beta chains share one sample of origin, sequenced in a study of early T cells in non-severe SARS-CoV-2 infection. Each CDR3 protein gets one entry after TCRdb re-called the 5' RACE reads with MiXCR. The repertoire includes about 39,000 distinct CDR3 sequences, roughly 7.3% of them detected once, and roughly 8% sits in the top ten. Source material: whole blood. Source of these receptors: an adult who was a healthcare worker with PCR-confirmed SARS-CoV-2 infection or an uninfected control (not recorded which).

The sample holds a few counts of this clonotype. This chain links TRBV6-5 with TRBJ2-1; 8 bases map to TRBD2. This CDR3 has 16 residues. CDR1 is MNHEY and CDR2 is SVGAGI in the germline V gene. Germline trimming cut 5 bases from V and 5 bases from J; bases unmatched to any gene: 11. As DNA, the CDR3 is TGTGCCAGCAGTGGCGGGAGGAACAGGATTAACAATGAGCAGTTCTTC. Its protein is CASSGGRNRINNEQFF.

The table lists this clonotype with many counts. The chain has TRBV29-1 and TRBJ2-7, with D perhaps given as TRBD1 or TRBD2 (6 bases each). In germline, CDR1 is SQVTM, CDR2 ANQGSEA. With 3 bases removed from V and 3 bases from J, the gap between germline ends came to 18 bases. This CDR3 spans 15 amino acids. CDR3 nucleotide sequence: TGCAGCGTTGAGTCCCCGGGGGCCTTGAACTACGAGCAGTACTTC. It yields the protein CSVESPGALNYEQYF.

This clonotype was recorded at least ten times. The chain has TRBV7-6 and TRBJ2-3, with a tentative D call TRBD2 (5 bases). With 1 base removed from V and 4 bases from J, the gap between germline ends came to 18 bases. This CDR3 region has 17 residues. Germline assignment: CDR1 SGHVS and CDR2 FNYEAQ. CDR3 region: CASSLGPPRERPDTQYF. The DNA for the CDR3 is TGTGCCAGCAGCTTAGGTCCTCCGAGGGAGAGGCCAGATACGCAGTATTTT.

This clonotype came up a few times. The chain is built from TRBV15 and TRBJ1-1; D is undetermined. CDR1 is LNHNV, CDR2 YYDKDF, per germline (reference sequence). V was cut by 9 bases and J by 1 base, with 15 bases left in between. The CDR3 is 14 amino acids. The CDR3: CATTPHRSNTEAFF. CDR3 DNA: TGTGCCACAACCCCTCACAGATCGAACACTGAAGCTTTCTTT.

This clonotype has just a few counts. The chain links TRBV4-2 to TRBJ1-5; no clear D. The CDR3 has 14 amino acids. Germline CDR1 and CDR2: LGHNA and YNFKEQ. With 0 bases removed from V and 1 base from J, the gap between germline ends came to 4 bases. CDR3 in amino acids: CASSQDWSNQPQHF. The CDR3 region has the DNA TGTGCCAGCAGCCAAGATTGGAGCAATCAGCCCCAGCATTTT.

This clonotype showed up many times. This chain uses TRBV6-2 or TRBV6-3 with TRBJ1-2; D might be TRBD1 (5 bases). The CDR3 consists of 16 residues. Trimming took off 0 bases at V and 8 bases at J, with 19 bases between the two ends. CDR1 is MNHEY, CDR2 SVGEGT, per germline. CDR3 residues: CASSYSTWDVVDGYTF. DNA for the CDR3: TGTGCCAGCAGTTACTCTACATGGGACGTGGTTGACGGCTACACCTTC.

This clonotype was picked up many times. The V call is TRBV12-3 or TRBV12-4, the J call TRBJ2-7; 14 bases line up with TRBD2. Germline trimming cut 5 bases from V and 7 bases from J; bases unmatched to any gene: 7. This CDR3 has 15 residues. CDR3 region: CASSPGLAGDREQYF. DNA of the CDR3: TGTGCCAGCAGTCCGGGACTAGCGGGAGATCGAGAGCAGTACTTC.

In its sample, this clonotype was seen many times. The V call is TRBV10-2, the J call TRBJ2-1; D unresolved. Trimming removed 5 bases from V and 8 bases from J, with 7 bases in between. The germline gives CDR1 WSHSY, CDR2 SAAADI. The CDR3 is 11 residues long. CDR3 protein: CASSIGYEQFF. For the CDR3, the DNA is TGCGCCAGCAGTATAGGGTATGAGCAGTTCTTC.

There are many counts of this clonotype. The chain links TRBV29-1 to TRBJ2-7; no clear D. V was trimmed by 4 bases and J by 0 bases, leaving 7 bases between them. Germline assignment: CDR1 SQVTM and CDR2 ANQGSEA. This CDR3 comprises 12 residues. CDR3 nucleotide sequence: TGCAGCGTTGGGGGAAGCTCCTACGAGCAGTACTTC. It translates to CSVGGSSYEQYF.

This clonotype was seen ten or more times. The chain combines TRBV5-1 with TRBJ1-6; 7 bases match TRBD1. The germline gives CDR1 SGHRS, CDR2 YFSETQ. Trimming cost V 4 bases and J 0 bases; bases outside gene matches: 4. The CDR3 extends over 16 amino acids. CDR3 sequence reads: CASSPTGSSYNSPLHF. DNA of the CDR3: TGCGCCAGCAGCCCGACAGGGAGCTCCTATAATTCACCCCTCCACTTT.

This clonotype was picked up many times. V is TRBV15 and J is TRBJ1-1, with a possible D match to TRBD1 (6 bases). V dropped 8 bases and J dropped 0 bases, with 10 bases sitting between them. CDR3 length equals 13 residues. In germline, CDR1 is LNHNV, CDR2 YYDKDF (reference sequence). In DNA form, the CDR3 reads TGTGCCACCCTTGACAGGATGAACACTGAAGCTTTCTTT. As protein: CATLDRMNTEAFF.

This clonotype was seen repeatedly, ten times or more. The chain joins TRBV12-3 or TRBV12-4 to TRBJ1-1; 9 bases map to TRBD1. The CDR3 is 15 residues long. Losses at the gene ends were 1 base for V and 8 bases for J; bases not matched to a gene: 8. The CDR3 DNA sequence: TGTGCCAGCAGTTTAGTTTCGGGACAGGGTTCGGAAGCTTTCTTT. It encodes CASSLVSGQGSEAFF.

The V gene is TRBV10-1, the J gene TRBJ2-5; TRBD2 is a possible D gene (6 bases). CDR1 and CDR2 from the germline V gene are WNHNN and SYGVQD (reference sequence). This CDR3 has 17 residues. V shed 3 bases and J shed 2 bases, with 19 bases lying between them. The CDR3 nucleotides read TGCGCCAGCAGTGACCGGGCGCCCGGGGGTAAACAAGAGACCCAGTACTTC. It is translated as CASSDRAPGGKQETQYF.

The rearrangement links TRBV2 to TRBJ1-6; D is uncertain. The length of the CDR3 is 15 residues. CDR1 SNHLY and CDR2 FYNNEI come from the germline V gene. The germline V and J ends were trimmed by 3 bases and 1 base, with 7 bases remaining between them. The CDR3 protein is CASSDIRSYNSPLHF. The CDR3 DNA reads as TGTGCCAGCAGTGACATCAGGTCCTATAATTCACCCCTCCACTTT.

Many counts were recorded for this clonotype. The chain links TRBV3-1 to TRBJ2-1, with D unclear. The V gene's germline CDR1 is LGHDT and CDR2 YNNKEL (reference sequence). There are 16 residues in the CDR3. V shed 0 bases and J shed 6 bases, with 15 bases lying between them. The CDR3 is CASSQERPYLGNEQFF. Written as DNA, the CDR3 is TGTGCCAGCAGCCAAGAGCGGCCCTATCTCGGCAATGAGCAGTTCTTC.

Many counts were recorded for this clonotype. J is TRBJ2-2 and V is TRBV6-2 or TRBV6-3; D possibly corresponds to TRBD1 (6 bases). The CDR3 has 15 residues. The germline V gene encodes CDR1 MNHEY and CDR2 SVGEGT. Trimming took 6 bases from V and 2 from J, leaving 13 bases between them. CDR3 coding DNA: TGTGCCAGCAGCCTCCAGGGGCCTAACACCGGGGAGCTGTTTTTT. This gives the protein CASSLQGPNTGELFF.

The rearrangement joins TRBV29-1 to TRBJ1-1; a possible D gene is TRBD1 (5 bases). V lost 1 base to trimming and J lost 4 bases, with 10 bases between them. Germline V gene lookup returns CDR1 SQVTM and CDR2 ANQGSEA. The CDR3 covers 13 residues. CDR3 region: CSVEGWGPTEAFF. Written as DNA, the CDR3 is TGCAGCGTTGAAGGATGGGGCCCCACTGAAGCTTTCTTT. The variable domain in full, completed from reference TRBV29-1 and TRBJ1-1, reads SAVISQKPSRDICQRGTSLTIQCQVDSQVTMMFWYRQQPGQSLTLIATANQGSEATYESGFVIDKFPISRPNLTFSTLTVSNMSPEDSSIYLCSVEGWGPTEAFFGQGTRLTVV.

This clonotype was counted ten times or more. The rearrangement uses TRBV5-1 and TRBJ1-6; D unresolved. This CDR3 has 16 amino acids. Germline-derived CDR1 and CDR2 are SGHRS and YFSETQ. The germline V and J ends were trimmed by 2 bases and 7 bases, with 16 bases remaining between them. CDR3 nucleotides: TGCGCCAGCAGCTTCGGGCCTTCAACCCGGAATTCACCCCTCCACTTT. This codes for CASSFGPSTRNSPLHF.

The genes are TRBV28 and TRBJ2-1; D is tentatively TRBD1 or TRBD2 (6 bases each). The CDR3 has 14 residues. Between the trimmed V and J ends, which lost 3 bases and 5 bases, there was a span of 11 bases. CDR1 and CDR2 (germline): MDHEN, SYDVKM. CDR3 sequence reads: CASSFGGRNNEQFF. CDR3 nucleotide sequence: TGTGCCAGCAGTTTTGGGGGGCGAAACAATGAGCAGTTCTTC. Based on the CDR3 plus reference TRBV28 and TRBJ2-1, the full variable domain is DVKVTQSSRYLVKRTGEKVFLECVQDMDHENMFWYRQDPGLGLRLIYFSYDVKMKEKGDIPEGYSVSREKKERFSLILESASTNQTSMYLCASSFGGRNNEQFFGPGTRLTVL.

This clonotype was observed at least ten times. This rearrangement joins TRBV7-8 to TRBJ2-2; tentatively, D is TRBD2 (6 bases). Germline V gene lookup returns CDR1 SGHVS and CDR2 FQNEAQ. This CDR3 region has 15 residues. Trimming stripped 6 bases from V and 2 bases from J, with 13 bases between. CDR3 DNA sequence: TGTGCCAGCAGGGAGGTTAGCGGAAACACCGGGGAGCTGTTTTTT. Protein sequence: CASREVSGNTGELFF.